The 9 T cell receptor beta chains in this list originate from one sample, sequenced in a study of OX40 agonist ivuxolimab in advanced cancers. TCRdb keeps only in-frame clones here, not all; method: immunoSEQ multiplex PCR. The data contain about 29,000 clones, roughly 80% of them singletons. The sample in question was CD4+ or CD8+ T cells sorted from blood, obtained in a trial of the OX40 agonist ivuxolimab. Receptors were obtained from an adult with an advanced solid tumor such as melanoma, head and neck, liver or kidney cancer.

This clone was found once. The rearrangement links TRBV6-5 to TRBJ2-7; 8 bases map to TRBD1. Germline V gene lookup returns CDR1 MNHEY and CDR2 SVGAGI. The junction had 4 bases not matched to a gene; V was cut back by 6 bases and J by 3 bases. The CDR3 is made up of 13 amino acids. CDR3 in amino acids: CASREDRVYEQYF. The CDR3 DNA follows: TGTGCCAGCAGAGAGGACAGGGTCTACGAGCAGTACTTC.

This chain links TRBV5-1 with TRBJ2-7, with TRBD1 identical over 7 bases. The V gene's germline CDR1 is SGHRS and CDR2 YFSETQ. The junction had 6 bases not matched to a gene; V was cut back by 3 bases and J by 3 bases. This CDR3 has 14 amino acids. The CDR3 nucleotides read TGCGCCAGCAGCTACCGGGACAGAAACTACGAGCAGTACTTC. Translation: CASSYRDRNYEQYF.

This chain links TRBV7-9 with TRBJ2-3; the match to TRBD2 covers 9 bases. The CDR3 length is 19 residues. Germline CDR1 reads SEHNR; CDR2 reads FQNEAQ (reference sequence). Trimming at V came to 5 bases and at J to 6 bases, leaving 21 bases not matched to a gene. For the CDR3, the DNA is TGTGCCAGCAGCCCAGATCCCGGGATAGCGGGGGCCCCTAGGGATACGCAGTATTTT. Amino acid sequence: CASSPDPGIAGAPRDTQYF.

The rearrangement joins TRBV6-6 to TRBJ2-3; TRBD2 agrees at 8 bases. This CDR3 contains 12 residues. The germline V gene encodes CDR1 MNHNY and CDR2 SVGAGI (reference sequence). Trimming took 7 bases from V and 12 from J; bases not matched to a gene: 9. CDR3 sequence (DNA): TGTGCCAGCACCGAGGGACTAGTAGTACAGTATTTT. Encoded protein: CASTEGLVVQYF.

The chain links TRBV5-5 to TRBJ2-7, with a tentative D call TRBD1 (5 bases). Germline V lookup: CDR1 SGHKS, CDR2 YYEKEE (reference sequence). V dropped 4 bases and J dropped 0 bases, with 14 bases sitting between them. The CDR3 totals 15 residues. DNA of the CDR3: TGTGCCAGCAGCCCTAGGGGATTGAGCTCCTACGAGCAGTACTTC. Translating it yields CASSPRGLSSYEQYF.

The CDR3 DNA is TGTGCCAGCAGCTTAACTAGCGTAAACGAGCAGTACTTC. This gives the protein CASSLTSVNEQYF. This chain uses TRBV7-6 with TRBJ2-7, with TRBD2 matching 7 bases. This CDR3 spans 13 amino acids. Unmatched junction bases numbered 3, after V lost 2 bases and J lost 5 bases. Germline assignment: CDR1 SGHVS and CDR2 FNYEAQ. Full variable domain (missing parts from reference TRBV7-6 and TRBJ2-7): GAGVSQSPRYKVTKRGQDVALRCDPISGHVSLYWYRQALGQGPEFLTYFNYEAQQDKSGLPNDRFSAERPEGSISTLTIQRTEQRDSAMYRCASSLTSVNEQYFGPGTRLTVT.

The rearrangement links TRBV7-9 to TRBJ1-1; D possibly corresponds to TRBD1 (6 bases). Germline CDR1 is SEHNR and CDR2 is FQNEAQ (reference sequence). The CDR3 extends over 15 amino acids. With 6 bases removed from V and 1 base from J, the gap between germline ends came to 15 bases. This CDR3 is CASSYLRGSNTEAFF. DNA of the CDR3: TGTGCCAGCAGTTACCTCAGGGGATCGAACACTGAAGCTTTCTTT.

V is TRBV6-1 and J is TRBJ2-3; D is undetermined. The germline gives CDR1 MNHNS, CDR2 SASEGT. The V end was cut by 7 bases, the J end by 9 bases, with 17 bases between. This CDR3 has 13 residues. CDR3 sequence: CASTRSELRTQYF. The CDR3 DNA reads TGTGCCAGCACGAGATCCGAATTGCGGACGCAGTATTTT.

The rearrangement links TRBV28 to TRBJ2-3, with 11 bases that match TRBD2. Germline CDR1 MDHEN, CDR2 SYDVKM. The CDR3 extends over 13 amino acids. V was pared by 10 bases and J by 6 bases, with 6 bases of the junction left unmatched. DNA for the CDR3: TGTGCCACCAGACTAGCGGGGACGGATACGCAGTATTTT. Translating it yields CATRLAGTDTQYF.